This T cell receptor (beta chain) originates from a study of technical replicates of blood from several donors. V lost 5 bases to trimming and J lost 3 bases; unmatched junction nucleotides: 6. Germline CDR1 reads SGHTA; CDR2 reads FQGNSA. The CDR3 is made up of 15 amino acids. Using immunoSEQ multiplex PCR, the repertoire was profiled, and TCRdb retains in-frame clones only, with some absent. The sample has over 90,000 clones, about 96% seen once. The sample consisted of T cells isolated from PBMCs. The V and J genes are TRBV7-2 and TRBJ2-7; 11 nucleotides line up with TRBD1. The TCR was taken from a human donor in good health. This CDR3 is CASSNGQGAIYEQYF. Written as DNA, the CDR3 is TGTGCCAGCAGCAACGGACAGGGGGCTATCTACGAGCAGTACTTC.